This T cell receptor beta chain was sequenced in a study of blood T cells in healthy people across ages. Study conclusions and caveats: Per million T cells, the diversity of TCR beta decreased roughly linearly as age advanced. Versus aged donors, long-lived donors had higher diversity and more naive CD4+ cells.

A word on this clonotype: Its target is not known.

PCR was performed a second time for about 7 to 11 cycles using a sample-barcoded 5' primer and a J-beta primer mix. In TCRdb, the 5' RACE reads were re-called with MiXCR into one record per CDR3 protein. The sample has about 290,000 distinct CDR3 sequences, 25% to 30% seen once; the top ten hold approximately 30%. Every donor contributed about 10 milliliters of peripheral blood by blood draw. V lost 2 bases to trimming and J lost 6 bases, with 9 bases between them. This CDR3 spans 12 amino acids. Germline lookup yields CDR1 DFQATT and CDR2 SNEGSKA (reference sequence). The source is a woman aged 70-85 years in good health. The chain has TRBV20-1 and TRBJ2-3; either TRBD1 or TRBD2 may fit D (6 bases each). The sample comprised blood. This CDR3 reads CSARWRGDTQYF. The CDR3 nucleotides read TGCAGTGCTAGATGGAGGGGGGATACGCAGTATTTT.